The clone carrying this TCR beta chain was recorded at least ten times. Its matching antigen is unknown. Unsorted libraries were derived from 2 million PBMCs stored at -80 C. This CDR3 contains 21 residues. Germline loops: CDR1 DFQATT, CDR2 SNEGSKA (reference sequence). The ends lost 0 bases at V and 0 bases at J; junction bases unmatched: 18. This sample is drawn from a study of neurological immune-mediated disorders. Whole-study results and caveats: Levels of TCR clonal expansion peaked in HTLV-1-associated myelopathy and reached their lowest in multiple sclerosis, under those of healthy controls. Private repertoires in all groups were suggested by the finding that expanded clones across subjects shared no CDR3 amino acid sequences.

TCRdb processed the 5' RACE reads anew with MiXCR; each CDR3 protein has one entry. The sample has 23,000 or so distinct CDR3 sequences, approximately 13% seen once. The chain uses TRBV20-1 and TRBJ2-2; the match to TRBD2 covers 8 bases. The TCR comes from a woman in her sixties or seventies with HTLV-1-associated myelopathy (HAM/TSP). Source material: PBMCs. The CDR3 bases are TGCAGTGCTAGAGACGACGGGGGGATACAACTAGCGGAGGCGAACACCGGGGAGCTGTTTTTT. Protein: CSARDDGGIQLAEANTGELFF.